This T cell receptor beta chain originates from a study of technical replicates of blood from a handful of donors. Profiling relied on immunoSEQ multiplex PCR, and the TCRdb table lists in-frame clones only, not all of them. Of almost 65,000 clones detected, approximately 86% appear once; the ten largest clones hold less than 6.5%. This clonotype was sampled from a human donor in good health. Some clones in this sample may be carry-over from other donors' samples. Input material: PBMCs.

The CDR3 loop is CASRRTSDVDTQYF. CDR3 sequence (DNA): TGCGCCAGCCGGAGGACTAGCGATGTAGATACGCAGTATTTT. The chain recombines TRBV5-1 with TRBJ2-3; 9 bases align to TRBD2. Germline CDR1 and CDR2: SGHRS and YFSETQ. V lost 7 bases to trimming and J lost 5 bases; unmatched junction nucleotides: 8. The CDR3 loop spans 14 amino acids.